What follows are 19 T cell receptor beta chains derived from one specimen sequenced in a study of regulatory T cells in long-lasting Graves disease. Sample time point: persistent/refractory GD, antithyroid drugs over 5 years with positive TRAb. RNA from PBMCs was the source of the TCR library. Arm-PCR with iRepertoire HTBI primers amplified the CDR3 regions for these TCR beta libraries. Using its own MiXCR run on the multiplex PCR reads, TCRdb lists one record per CDR3 protein. Among some 450,000 distinct CDR3 sequences listed, roughly a quarter were seen once. Sequencing was performed on peripheral blood mononuclear cells (PBMCs), taken when the disease was refractory, from a patient treated with antithyroid drugs. The origin of the receptors is a female donor with Graves disease.

The chain carries TRBV5-1 and TRBJ2-7; D ambiguous. The V and J ends lost 0 bases and 7 bases respectively, with 8 bases between them. Germline V gene lookup returns CDR1 SGHRS and CDR2 YFSETQ. The CDR3 runs to 12 residues. The CDR3 loop reads CASSLGHGEQYF. The DNA for the CDR3 is TGCGCCAGCAGCTTGGGGCACGGGGAGCAGTACTTC.

This rearrangement joins TRBV20-1 to TRBJ2-1, with 12 bases matching TRBD2. Looked up from germline, CDR1 is DFQATT and CDR2 is SNEGSKA (reference sequence). The ends lost 6 bases at V and 6 bases at J; junction bases unmatched: 6. This CDR3 is built from 14 residues. The CDR3 loop is CSAQTSGSLNEQFF. The CDR3 DNA is TGCAGTGCCCAGACTAGCGGGAGCCTCAATGAGCAGTTCTTC.

In its sample, this clonotype was seen a few times. This chain joins TRBV28 and TRBJ2-2; D not resolved. This CDR3 comprises 13 residues. Trimming removed 5 bases from V and 7 bases from J, with 11 bases in between. Germline loops: CDR1 MDHEN, CDR2 SYDVKM. The CDR3 sequence: CASSSDGFGELFF. CDR3 nucleotides: TGTGCCAGCAGTAGCGACGGGTTCGGGGAGCTGTTTTTT. The full variable domain, completed using reference TRBV28 and TRBJ2-2, is DVKVTQSSRYLVKRTGEKVFLECVQDMDHENMFWYRQDPGLGLRLIYFSYDVKMKEKGDIPEGYSVSREKKERFSLILESASTNQTSMYLCASSSDGFGELFFGEGSRLTVL.

The rearrangement uses TRBV28 and TRBJ2-7, with TRBD2 matching over 8 bases. CDR1 and CDR2 from the germline V gene are MDHEN and SYDVKM. The V gene end was trimmed by 6 bases and the J gene end by 1 base; junction bases not matched to a gene: 8. This CDR3 has 15 amino acids. In DNA, the CDR3 is TGTGCCAGCAGGGTCCCGGCTAGCGGGTCCTACGAGCAGTACTTC. Translation gives CASRVPASGSYEQYF.

This clonotype was found a few times. CDR3 coding DNA: TGCAGTGCTAGAGATCCCGACAGCAGCGGCTATGGCTACACCTTC. The encoded protein is CSARDPDSSGYGYTF. The chain links TRBV20-1 to TRBJ1-2; D is perhaps TRBD1 (5 bases). V gave up 0 bases and J gave up 4 bases, with 15 bases separating them. The CDR3 runs 15 residues. Germline assignment: CDR1 DFQATT and CDR2 SNEGSKA (reference sequence).

The sample holds a few counts of this clonotype. V gene TRBV29-1 combines with J gene TRBJ2-5; maybe TRBD2 (5 bases). Germline V gene data show CDR1 as SQVTM and CDR2 as ANQGSEA. The CDR3 covers 12 residues. The V end was cut by 4 bases, the J end by 5 bases, with 11 bases between. Here the CDR3 DNA reads TGCAGCGTTGTTTCGGGGAGCGAGACCCAGTACTTC. It yields the protein CSVVSGSETQYF.

The V and J genes are TRBV14 and TRBJ2-1; 8 nucleotides align to TRBD2. Per the germline V gene, CDR1 is SGHDN and CDR2 is FVKESK. The junction had 2 bases not matched to a gene; V was cut back by 0 bases and J by 4 bases. This CDR3 contains 15 residues. DNA for the CDR3: TGTGCCAGCAGCCAAGATAGCGGGATGTACAATGAGCAGTTCTTC. Its protein product is CASSQDSGMYNEQFF.

This clonotype was seen more than once but under ten times. The J gene is TRBJ1-2, the V gene TRBV19, with D hard to call. The CDR3 contains 13 residues. V dropped 4 bases and J dropped 4 bases, with 10 bases sitting between them. CDR1 and CDR2 (germline): LNHDA, SQIVND (reference sequence). CDR3 in amino acids: CASSKEGVYGYTF. The DNA of the CDR3 is TGTGCCAGTAGTAAAGAGGGCGTCTATGGCTACACCTTC.

This rearrangement joins TRBV28 to TRBJ2-1, with TRBD2 identical over 7 bases. Germline assignment: CDR1 MDHEN and CDR2 SYDVKM. Trimming took 6 bases from V and 4 from J; bases not matched to a gene: 15. The CDR3 contains 17 residues. The CDR3 sequence: CASRESLLAAIYNEQFF. In nucleotides, the CDR3 is TGTGCCAGCAGGGAGAGCCTCCTAGCGGCAATATACAATGAGCAGTTCTTC.

The chain carries TRBV5-1 and TRBJ2-7; no clear D. Trimming left V 4 bases short and J 3 bases short, with 14 bases between. The CDR3 runs 14 residues. Germline CDR1 and CDR2: SGHRS and YFSETQ. The chain's CDR3 is CASSTSPAHYEQYF. The CDR3 nucleotides read TGCGCCAGCAGCACCTCGCCGGCCCACTACGAGCAGTACTTC.

The chain links TRBV29-1 to TRBJ1-2; TRBD1 matches at 7 bases. Germline V CDR1 and CDR2: SQVTM, ANQGSEA. The trim removed 6 bases at V and 6 bases at J, leaving 13 bases unmatched. This CDR3 contains 14 residues. This chain's CDR3 is CSVTSPDRDDGYTF. CDR3 coding DNA: TGCAGCGTGACCTCACCCGACAGGGACGATGGCTACACCTTC.

This clonotype occurred a few times. The chain couples TRBV29-1 to TRBJ2-7; 8 nucleotides agree with TRBD2. The CDR3 has 13 amino acids. Germline V gene data show CDR1 as SQVTM and CDR2 as ANQGSEA. V trimming: 6 bases; J trimming: 3 bases; junction bases outside the gene matches: 7. The CDR3 coding sequence is TGCAGCGTACGGGTTCGGGGGGGCTACGAGCAGTACTTC. Protein: CSVRVRGGYEQYF.

This clonotype was recorded at least ten times. The chain joins TRBV12-3 or TRBV12-4 to TRBJ2-7, with D perhaps TRBD1 (5 bases). Trimming pared 0 bases from V and 2 bases from J, leaving 8 bases between. CDR3 size: 14 residues. Here the CDR3 DNA reads TGTGCCAGCAGTTTAGCGCAGGGTACCTACGAGCAGTACTTC. Translated: CASSLAQGTYEQYF.

The chain joins TRBV14 to TRBJ1-2, with 9 nucleotides matching TRBD1. Germline CDR1 and CDR2: SGHDN and FVKESK. The length of the CDR3 is 16 residues. The V and J ends lost 2 bases and 4 bases, in that order; junction bases with no gene match: 8. This CDR3 is CASSQITGGGIYGYTF. Written as DNA, the CDR3 is TGTGCCAGCAGCCAAATTACAGGGGGCGGTATCTATGGCTACACCTTC.

This clonotype was seen ten or more times. The chain recombines TRBV6-5 with TRBJ2-7; 8 bases agree with TRBD2. The germline gives CDR1 MNHEY, CDR2 SVGAGI. This CDR3 contains 15 residues. Trimming cost V 2 bases and J 0 bases; bases outside gene matches: 3. The CDR3 DNA sequence: TGTGCCAGCAGTTACGAACTAGCGGCCTCCTACGAGCAGTACTTC. Translation gives CASSYELAASYEQYF.

This clonotype was recorded at least ten times. The DNA of the CDR3 is TGTGCCAGCAGCTTAGAGGCCAGATACCAAGAGACCCAGTACTTC. Residues: CASSLEARYQETQYF. The chain employs TRBV11-2 and TRBJ2-5; D unclear. Deletions cut 0 bases from V and 0 bases from J, with 8 bases between. Germline loops: CDR1 SGHAT, CDR2 FQNNGV. The CDR3 is 15 amino acids.

In its sample, this clonotype was seen a few times. V and J are TRBV7-2 and TRBJ2-1; D possibly corresponds to TRBD2 (5 bases). The germline V gene encodes CDR1 SGHTA and CDR2 FQGNSA. This CDR3 is 17 amino acids long. V lost 5 bases, J lost 6 bases, and 23 bases lay in between. The CDR3: CASSVLPPTGYGNEQFF. The CDR3 coding sequence is TGTGCCAGCAGCGTGCTGCCGCCGACGGGATATGGCAATGAGCAGTTCTTC.

This clonotype was counted only a few times. The V and J genes are TRBV5-1 and TRBJ2-6; D unclear. CDR1 SGHRS and CDR2 YFSETQ come from the germline V gene. CDR3 length: 18 amino acids. Trimming took off 4 bases at V and 1 base at J, with 18 bases between the two ends. CDR3 protein: CASSDLRTPWSGANVLTF. DNA for the CDR3: TGCGCCAGCAGCGATTTAAGAACACCTTGGTCTGGGGCCAACGTCCTGACTTTC.

The chain couples TRBV5-1 to TRBJ2-2; D is unclear. V was shortened by 0 bases and J by 2 bases, with 8 bases between the two germline ends. The V gene's germline CDR1 is SGHRS and CDR2 YFSETQ. The CDR3 runs to 15 residues. CDR3 in DNA: TGCGCCAGCAGCTTGGGGTCAGTCAACACCGGGGAGCTGTTTTTT. The encoded protein is CASSLGSVNTGELFF.